This TCR beta chain derives from a study of control samples from healthy donors and cancer patients. Trimming removed 0 bases from V and 0 bases from J, with 8 bases in between. The CDR3 runs to 15 residues. Germline CDR1 and CDR2: MNHEY and SVGEGT. Sequenced by immunoSEQ multiplex PCR; TCRdb stores in-frame clones only, minus some. The top ten hold over 15% of the sample, which has about 100,000 clones, more than 75% seen once. The chain couples TRBV6-2 or TRBV6-3 to TRBJ2-5; the D is unclear. The clonotype was recovered from a woman between 50 and 59 years old in good health. Sequencing input: blood. The CDR3 here is CASSYSSDHQETQYF. CDR3 in DNA: TGTGCCAGCAGTTACTCGAGCGACCACCAAGAGACCCAGTACTTC.